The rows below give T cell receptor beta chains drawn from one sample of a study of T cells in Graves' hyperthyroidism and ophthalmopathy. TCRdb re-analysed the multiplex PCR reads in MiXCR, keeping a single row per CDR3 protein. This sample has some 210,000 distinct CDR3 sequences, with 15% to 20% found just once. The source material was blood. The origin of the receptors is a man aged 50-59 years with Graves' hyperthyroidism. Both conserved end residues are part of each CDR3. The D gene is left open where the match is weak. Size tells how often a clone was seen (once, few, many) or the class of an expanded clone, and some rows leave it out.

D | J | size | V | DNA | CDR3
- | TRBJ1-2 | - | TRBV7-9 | TGTGCCAGCAGCTTAGTGAGGTTCCTCTCCTATGGCTACACCTTC | CASSLVRFLSYGYTF
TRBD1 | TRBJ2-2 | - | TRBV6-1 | TGTGCCAGCAGGGAACAGGGGACCGGGGAGCTGTTTTTT | CASREQGTGELFF
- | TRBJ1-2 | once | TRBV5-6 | TGTGCCAGCAGCTGGGAAGGAGGGGAGTATGGCTACACCTTC | CASSWEGGEYGYTF
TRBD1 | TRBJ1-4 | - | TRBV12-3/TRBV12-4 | TGTGCCAGCAACCCGGGACAGAGAAAAGTAAATAATGAAAAACTGTTTTTT | CASNPGQRKVNNEKLFF
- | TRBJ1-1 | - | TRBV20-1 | TGCAGTGCTATACCGGTCACGAACACTGAAGCTTTCTTT | CSAIPVTNTEAFF
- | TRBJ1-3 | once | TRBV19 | TGTGCCAGTAGTCGACAGTCCTCTGGAAACACCATATATTTT | CASSRQSSGNTIYF
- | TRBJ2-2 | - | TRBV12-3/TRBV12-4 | TGTGCCAGCAGTTTATGGGGCCAATCGTCCGGGGAGCTGTTTTTT | CASSLWGQSSGELFF
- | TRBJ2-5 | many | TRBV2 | TGTGCCAGCAGTGTTGCCCAAGAGACCCAGTACTTC | CASSVAQETQYF
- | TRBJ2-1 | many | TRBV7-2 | TGTGCCAGCAGCTTAGTGGGAGACCAGAATGAGCAGTTCTTC | CASSLVGDQNEQFF
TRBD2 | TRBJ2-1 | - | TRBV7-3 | TGTGCCAGCAGCTTTTCGGGGACTAGCGAGCAGTTCTTC | CASSFSGTSEQFF
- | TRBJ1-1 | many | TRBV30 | TGTGCCTGGAGGGGGGATTGGAACACTGAAGCTTTCTTT | CAWRGDWNTEAFF
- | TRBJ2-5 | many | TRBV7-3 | TGTGCCAGCAGCTTAATCAGTCAAGAGACCCAGTACTTC | CASSLISQETQYF
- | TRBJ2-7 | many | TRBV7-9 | TGTGCCAGCAGCTTAGTGATTGGGTTCTCCTACGAGCAGTACTTC | CASSLVIGFSYEQYF
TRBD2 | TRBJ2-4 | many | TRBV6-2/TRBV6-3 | TGTGCCAGCAGTTCTCTACCGGGACTAGCGGGGATGGAGAACATTCAGTACTTC | CASSSLPGLAGMENIQYF
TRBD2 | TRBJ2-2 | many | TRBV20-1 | TGCAGTGCTCAGAGCGGGAGAGCGAACACCGGGGAGCTGTTTTTT | CSAQSGRANTGELFF
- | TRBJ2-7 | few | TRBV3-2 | TGTGCCAGCAGCCAAGATGGGCGTATCTACGAGCAGTACTTC | CASSQDGRIYEQYF
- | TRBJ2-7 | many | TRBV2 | TGTGCCAGCAGTGAAGGCCGGAACTCCTACGAGCAGTACTTC | CASSEGRNSYEQYF
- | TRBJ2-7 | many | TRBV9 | TGTGCCAGCAGCGTTTCACCGGGACACGCCACCTACGAGCAGTACTTC | CASSVSPGHATYEQYF
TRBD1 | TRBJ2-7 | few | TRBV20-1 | TGCAGTGCTGATGGACAGGGCTACGAGCAGTACTTC | CSADGQGYEQYF
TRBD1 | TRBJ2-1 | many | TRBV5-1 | TGCGCCAGCAGACCGGGACAGGGCTACAATGAGCAGTTCTTC | CASRPGQGYNEQFF
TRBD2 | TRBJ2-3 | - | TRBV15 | TGTGCCACCAGCAAGGGTAGCGGGAGGTGGGGAGATACGCAGTATTTT | CATSKGSGRWGDTQYF
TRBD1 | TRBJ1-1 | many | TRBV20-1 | TGCAGTGCTAGCCCTAGACAGGGCCTGTGGGGCACTGAAGCTTTCTTT | CSASPRQGLWGTEAFF
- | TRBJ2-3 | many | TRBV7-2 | TGTGCCAGCACACCCGGCAGTCCCACAGATACGCAGTATTTT | CASTPGSPTDTQYF
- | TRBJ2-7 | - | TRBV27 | TGTGCCACCCGACTAAGGAGCTCCTACGAGCAGTACTTC | CATRLRSSYEQYF
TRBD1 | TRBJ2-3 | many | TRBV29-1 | TGCAGCGTTGAAGGGCAGGGGGGCACAGATACGCAGTATTTT | CSVEGQGGTDTQYF
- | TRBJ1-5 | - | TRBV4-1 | TGCGCCAGCAGCCAAGTACTGAAGTCTAATCAGCCCCAGCATTTT | CASSQVLKSNQPQHF
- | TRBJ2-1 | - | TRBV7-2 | TGTGCCAGCAGCTTAGCGTCAAGATACAATGAGCAGTTCTTC | CASSLASRYNEQFF
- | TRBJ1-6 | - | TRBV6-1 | TGTGCCAGCAGAGCTTGGAATTCACCCCTCCACTTT | CASRAWNSPLHF
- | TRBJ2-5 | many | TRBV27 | TGTGCCAGCAGTTTGTTGGGGGCTCAAGAGACCCAGTACTTC | CASSLLGAQETQYF
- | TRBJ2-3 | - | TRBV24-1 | TGTGCCACCAGTGCCCCGCCCGCAGATACGCAGTATTTT | CATSAPPADTQYF
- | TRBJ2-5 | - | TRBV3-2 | TGTGCCAGCAGCCATCCTTGGAGGGAGACCCAGTACTTC | CASSHPWRETQYF
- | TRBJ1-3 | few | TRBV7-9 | TGTGCCAGCACATTAAGGGGTCCTGGAAACACCATATATTTT | CASTLRGPGNTIYF
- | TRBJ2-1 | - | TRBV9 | TGTGCCAGCAGCGTAGGGAGGGGACTGGGCGACAATGAGCAGTTCTTC | CASSVGRGLGDNEQFF
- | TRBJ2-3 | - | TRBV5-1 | TGCGCCAGCAGCTTCCCGGGAGCGGGAGATACGCAGTATTTT | CASSFPGAGDTQYF
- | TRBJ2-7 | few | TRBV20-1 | TGCAGTGCTAGAGATCTGGCGGCATCCTACGAGCAGTACTTC | CSARDLAASYEQYF
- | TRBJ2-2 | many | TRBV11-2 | TGTGCCAGCACCACCCGCAGGGTTGGGTTCGGGGAGCTGTTTTTT | CASTTRRVGFGELFF
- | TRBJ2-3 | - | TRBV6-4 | TGTGCCAGCAGTGAACCGGGATGGAGCTCAGATACGCAGTATTTT | CASSEPGWSSDTQYF
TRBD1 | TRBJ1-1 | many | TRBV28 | TGTGCCAGCACCGAGGACAGGGAGGGCACTGAAGCTTTCTTT | CASTEDREGTEAFF
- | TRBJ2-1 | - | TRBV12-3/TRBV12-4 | TGTGTCAGCAGTTCCGGGACTACAGGGAATGAGCAGTTCTTC | CVSSSGTTGNEQFF
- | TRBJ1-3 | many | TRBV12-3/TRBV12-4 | TGTGCCAGCAGTTTAGCGCGAGGGGTAGACACCATATATTTT | CASSLARGVDTIYF
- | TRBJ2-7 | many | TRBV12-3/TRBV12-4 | TGTGCCAGCAGTTTAGCAGGGTTAGTCTACGAGCAGTACTTC | CASSLAGLVYEQYF
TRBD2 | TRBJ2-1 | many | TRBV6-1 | TGTGCCAGCATGAGGGGGCTAGCGGGAGTTGGGAGCTCCTACAATGAGCAGTTCTTC | CASMRGLAGVGSSYNEQFF
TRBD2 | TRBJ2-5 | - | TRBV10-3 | TGTGCCATCAGTGAGTCGGGGGGGTTAAGTGGGACCCAGTACTTC | CAISESGGLSGTQYF
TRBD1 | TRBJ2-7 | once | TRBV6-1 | TGTGCCAGCGGTCGCGATACAGGGGATTACGAGCAGTACTTC | CASGRDTGDYEQYF
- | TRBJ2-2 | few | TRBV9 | TGTGCCAGCAGCGTAGATGGACTTAACACCGGGGAGCTGTTTTTT | CASSVDGLNTGELFF
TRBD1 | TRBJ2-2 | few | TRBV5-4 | TGTGCCAGCAGCTTGGCGGACAGGTCTCCCGGGGAGCTGTTTTTT | CASSLADRSPGELFF
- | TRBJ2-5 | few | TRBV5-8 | TGTGCCAGCAGCTTGCAGGGGGGATCGGAGACCCAGTACTTC | CASSLQGGSETQYF
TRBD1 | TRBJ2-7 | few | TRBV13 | TGTGCCAGCAGCACTAGGACAGGGGGGCTCTCCTACGAGCAGTACTTC | CASSTRTGGLSYEQYF
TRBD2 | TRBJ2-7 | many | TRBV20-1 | TGCAGTGCTAGTCATCTAGCGGGAGGGCCGAGGGACGAGCAGTACTTC | CSASHLAGGPRDEQYF
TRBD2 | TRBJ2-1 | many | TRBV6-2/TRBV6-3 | TGTGCCAGCAGTTCCCCGGGACTAGCGGGAGGCGATGAGCAGTTCTTC | CASSSPGLAGGDEQFF
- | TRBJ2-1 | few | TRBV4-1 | TGCGCCAGCAGCCAGAGCGGGACAAGGGGACCGGGGGAGCAGTTCTTC | CASSQSGTRGPGEQFF
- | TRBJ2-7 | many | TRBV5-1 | TGCGCCAGCCGTGAGGGCTGGGGATCCTACGAGCAGTACTTC | CASREGWGSYEQYF